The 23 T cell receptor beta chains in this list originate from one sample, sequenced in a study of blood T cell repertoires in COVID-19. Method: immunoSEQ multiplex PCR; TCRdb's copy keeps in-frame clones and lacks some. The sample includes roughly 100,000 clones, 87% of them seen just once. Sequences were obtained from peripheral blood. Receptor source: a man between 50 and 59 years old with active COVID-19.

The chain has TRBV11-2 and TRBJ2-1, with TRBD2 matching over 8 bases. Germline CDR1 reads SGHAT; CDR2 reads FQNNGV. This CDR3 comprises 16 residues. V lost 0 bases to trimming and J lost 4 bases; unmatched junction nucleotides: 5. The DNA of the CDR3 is TGTGCCAGCAGCTTAGAGGGGCGGGGGGATTACAATGAGCAGTTCTTC. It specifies CASSLEGRGDYNEQFF. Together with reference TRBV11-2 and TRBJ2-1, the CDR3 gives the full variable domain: EAGVAQSPRYKIIEKRQSVAFWCNPISGHATLYWYQQILGQGPKLLIQFQNNGVVDDSQLPKDRFSAERLKGVDSTLKIQPAKLEDSAVYLCASSLEGRGDYNEQFFGPGTRLTVL.

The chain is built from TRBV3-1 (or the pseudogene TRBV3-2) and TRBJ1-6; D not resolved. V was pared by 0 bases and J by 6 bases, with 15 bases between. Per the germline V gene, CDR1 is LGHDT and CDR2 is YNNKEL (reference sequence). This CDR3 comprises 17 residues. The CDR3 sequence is CASSQELGAGLNSPLHF. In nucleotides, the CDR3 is TGTGCCAGCAGCCAAGAACTCGGAGCGGGCCTTAATTCACCCCTCCACTTT.

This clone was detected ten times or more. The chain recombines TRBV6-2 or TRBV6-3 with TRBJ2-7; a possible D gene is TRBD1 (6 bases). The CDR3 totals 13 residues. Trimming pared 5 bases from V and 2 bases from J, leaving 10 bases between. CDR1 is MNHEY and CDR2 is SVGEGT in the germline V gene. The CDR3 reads CASSVTGPYEQYF. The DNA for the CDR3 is TGTGCCAGCAGTGTCACAGGGCCCTACGAGCAGTACTTC.

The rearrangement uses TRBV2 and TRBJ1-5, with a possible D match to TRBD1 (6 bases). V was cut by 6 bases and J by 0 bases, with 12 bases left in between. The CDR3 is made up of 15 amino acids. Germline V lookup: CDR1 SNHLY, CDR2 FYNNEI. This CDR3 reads CASRRTDYSNQPQHF. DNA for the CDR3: TGTGCCAGCAGACGGACAGACTATAGCAATCAGCCCCAGCATTTT.

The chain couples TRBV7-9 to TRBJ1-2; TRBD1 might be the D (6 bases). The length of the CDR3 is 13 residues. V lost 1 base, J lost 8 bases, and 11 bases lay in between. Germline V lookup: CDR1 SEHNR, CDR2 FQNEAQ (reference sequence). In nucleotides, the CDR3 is TGTGCCAGCAGCTTAGGGGACACGAGGGGCTACACCTTC. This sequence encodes CASSLGDTRGYTF.

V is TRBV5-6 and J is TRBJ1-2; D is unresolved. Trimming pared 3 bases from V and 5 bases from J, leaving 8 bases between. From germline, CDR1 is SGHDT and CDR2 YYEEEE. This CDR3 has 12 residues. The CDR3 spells CASSSSRYGYTF. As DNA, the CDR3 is TGTGCCAGCAGCTCGTCTAGATATGGCTACACCTTC.

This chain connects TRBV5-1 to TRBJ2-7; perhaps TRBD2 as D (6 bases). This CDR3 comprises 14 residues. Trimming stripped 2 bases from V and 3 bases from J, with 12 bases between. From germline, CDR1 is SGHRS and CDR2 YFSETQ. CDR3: CASSFTGESYEQYF. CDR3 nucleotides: TGCGCCAGCAGCTTCACGGGGGAGAGCTACGAGCAGTACTTC. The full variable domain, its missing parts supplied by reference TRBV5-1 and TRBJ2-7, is KAGVTQTPRYLIKTRGQQVTLSCSPISGHRSVSWYQQTPGQGLQFLFEYFSETQRNKGNFPGRFSGRQFSNSRSEMNVSTLELGDSALYLCASSFTGESYEQYFGPGTRLTVT.

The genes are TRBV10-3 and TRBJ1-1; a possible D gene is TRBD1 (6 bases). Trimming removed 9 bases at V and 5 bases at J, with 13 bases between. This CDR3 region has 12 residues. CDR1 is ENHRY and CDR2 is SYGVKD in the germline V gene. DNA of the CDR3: TGTGCCATTAGGAGGGGGGGGACTGAAGCTTTCTTT. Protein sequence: CAIRRGGTEAFF.

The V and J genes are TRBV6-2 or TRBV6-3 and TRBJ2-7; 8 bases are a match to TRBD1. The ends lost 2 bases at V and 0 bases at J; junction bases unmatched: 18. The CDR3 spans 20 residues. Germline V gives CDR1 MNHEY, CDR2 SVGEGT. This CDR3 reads CASSYSLGTGPLASSYEQYF. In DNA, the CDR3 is TGTGCCAGCAGTTACAGTCTCGGGACAGGACCCCTGGCCAGCTCCTACGAGCAGTACTTC.

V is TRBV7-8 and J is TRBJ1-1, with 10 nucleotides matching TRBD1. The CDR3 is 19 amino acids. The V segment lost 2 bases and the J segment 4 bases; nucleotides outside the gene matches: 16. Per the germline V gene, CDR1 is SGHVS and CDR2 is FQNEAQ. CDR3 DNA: TGTGCCAGCAGCTTACGGGCCCTGGGACAGGGGTTTTTATCCACTGAAGCTTTCTTT. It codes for CASSLRALGQGFLSTEAFF.

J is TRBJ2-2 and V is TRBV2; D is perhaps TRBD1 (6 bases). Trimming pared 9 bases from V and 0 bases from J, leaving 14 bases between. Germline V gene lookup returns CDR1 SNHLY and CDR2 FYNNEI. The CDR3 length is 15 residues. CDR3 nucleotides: TGTGCCAGTTTACAGGGACCCCCGAACACCGGGGAGCTGTTTTTT. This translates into CASLQGPPNTGELFF.

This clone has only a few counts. The CDR3 loop is CASVGIHLAGGPDNEQFF. CDR3 bases: TGTGCCAGCGTAGGAATACACCTAGCGGGGGGGCCCGACAATGAGCAGTTCTTC. The chain links TRBV3-1 (or the pseudogene TRBV3-2) to TRBJ2-1; 12 nucleotides line up with TRBD2. Germline assignment: CDR1 LGHDT and CDR2 YNNKEL (reference sequence). J lost 5 bases, V lost 8 bases, and 16 bases had no gene match. The CDR3 loop spans 18 amino acids.

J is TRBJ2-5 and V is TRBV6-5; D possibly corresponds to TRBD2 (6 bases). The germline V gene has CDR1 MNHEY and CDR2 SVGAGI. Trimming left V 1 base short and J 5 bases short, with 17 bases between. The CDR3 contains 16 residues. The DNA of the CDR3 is TGTGCCAGCAGTTACTTCCGCACTAGCATTGGCGAGACCCAGTACTTC. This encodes CASSYFRTSIGETQYF.

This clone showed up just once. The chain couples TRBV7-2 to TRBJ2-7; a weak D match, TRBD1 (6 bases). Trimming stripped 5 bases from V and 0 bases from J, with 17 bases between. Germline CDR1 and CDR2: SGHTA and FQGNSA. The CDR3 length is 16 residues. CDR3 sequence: CASSPSPGVSSYEQYF. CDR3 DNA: TGTGCCAGCAGCCCCTCCCCAGGGGTCAGCTCCTACGAGCAGTACTTC.

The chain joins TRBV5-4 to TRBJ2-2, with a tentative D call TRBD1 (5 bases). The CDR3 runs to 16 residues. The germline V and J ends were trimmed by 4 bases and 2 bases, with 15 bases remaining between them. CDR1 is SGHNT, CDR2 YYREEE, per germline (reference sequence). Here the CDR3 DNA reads TGTGCCAGCAGCCAGAGACAGATCCTCAACACCGGGGAGCTGTTTTTT. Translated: CASSQRQILNTGELFF.

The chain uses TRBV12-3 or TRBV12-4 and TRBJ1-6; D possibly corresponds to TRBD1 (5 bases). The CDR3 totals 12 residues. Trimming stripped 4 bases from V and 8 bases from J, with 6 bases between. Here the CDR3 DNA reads TGTGCCAGCAGTTCCAGGGATTCACCCCTCCACTTT. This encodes CASSSRDSPLHF.

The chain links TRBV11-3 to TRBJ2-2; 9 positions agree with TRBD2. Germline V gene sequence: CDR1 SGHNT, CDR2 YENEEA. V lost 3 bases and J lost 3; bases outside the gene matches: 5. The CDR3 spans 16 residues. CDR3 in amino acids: CASSFWRGGYTGELFF. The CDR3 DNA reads TGTGCCAGCAGCTTTTGGCGGGGGGGTTACACCGGGGAGCTGTTTTTT.

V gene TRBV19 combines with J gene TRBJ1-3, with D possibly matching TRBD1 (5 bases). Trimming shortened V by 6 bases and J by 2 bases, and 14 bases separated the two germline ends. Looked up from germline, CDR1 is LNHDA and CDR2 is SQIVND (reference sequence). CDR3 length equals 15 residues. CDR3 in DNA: TGTGCCAGTAGCCCCGACAGAGCCCCTGGAAACACCATATATTTT. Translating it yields CASSPDRAPGNTIYF.

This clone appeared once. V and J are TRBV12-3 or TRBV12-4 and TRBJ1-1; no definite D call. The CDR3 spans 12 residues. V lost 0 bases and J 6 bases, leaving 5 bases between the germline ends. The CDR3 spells CASSLAQAEAFF. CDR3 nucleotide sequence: TGTGCCAGCAGTTTAGCGCAGGCTGAAGCTTTCTTT.

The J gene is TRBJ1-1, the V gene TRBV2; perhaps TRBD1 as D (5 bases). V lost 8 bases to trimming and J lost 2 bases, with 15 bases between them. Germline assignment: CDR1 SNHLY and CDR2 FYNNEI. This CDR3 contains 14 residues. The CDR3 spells CASASRGVNTEAFF. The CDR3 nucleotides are TGTGCCAGCGCGAGCCGGGGGGTCAACACTGAAGCTTTCTTT.

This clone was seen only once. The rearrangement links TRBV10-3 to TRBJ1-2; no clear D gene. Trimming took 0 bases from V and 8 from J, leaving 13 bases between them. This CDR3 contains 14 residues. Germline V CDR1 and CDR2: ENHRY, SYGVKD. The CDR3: CAISESRREGGYTF. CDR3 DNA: TGTGCCATCAGTGAGTCGAGGAGGGAGGGCGGCTACACCTTC.

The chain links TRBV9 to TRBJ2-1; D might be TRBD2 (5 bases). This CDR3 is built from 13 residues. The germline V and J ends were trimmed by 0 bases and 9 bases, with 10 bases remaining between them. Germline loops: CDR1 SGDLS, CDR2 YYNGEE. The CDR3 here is CASSVASGGEQFF. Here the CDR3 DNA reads TGTGCCAGCAGCGTAGCCAGCGGCGGTGAGCAGTTCTTC.

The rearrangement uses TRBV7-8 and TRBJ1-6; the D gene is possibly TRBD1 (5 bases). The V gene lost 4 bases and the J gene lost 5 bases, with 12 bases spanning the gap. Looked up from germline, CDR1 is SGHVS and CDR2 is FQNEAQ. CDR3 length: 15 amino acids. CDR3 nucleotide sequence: TGTGCCAGCAGCTCAGGACAACCGAATAATTCACCCCTCCACTTT. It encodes CASSSGQPNNSPLHF. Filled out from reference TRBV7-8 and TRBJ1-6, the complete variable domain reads GAGVSQSPRYKVAKRGQDVALRCDPISGHVSLFWYQQALGQGPEFLTYFQNEAQLDKSGLPSDRFFAERPEGSVSTLKIQRTQQEDSAVYLCASSSGQPNNSPLHFGNGTRLTVT.